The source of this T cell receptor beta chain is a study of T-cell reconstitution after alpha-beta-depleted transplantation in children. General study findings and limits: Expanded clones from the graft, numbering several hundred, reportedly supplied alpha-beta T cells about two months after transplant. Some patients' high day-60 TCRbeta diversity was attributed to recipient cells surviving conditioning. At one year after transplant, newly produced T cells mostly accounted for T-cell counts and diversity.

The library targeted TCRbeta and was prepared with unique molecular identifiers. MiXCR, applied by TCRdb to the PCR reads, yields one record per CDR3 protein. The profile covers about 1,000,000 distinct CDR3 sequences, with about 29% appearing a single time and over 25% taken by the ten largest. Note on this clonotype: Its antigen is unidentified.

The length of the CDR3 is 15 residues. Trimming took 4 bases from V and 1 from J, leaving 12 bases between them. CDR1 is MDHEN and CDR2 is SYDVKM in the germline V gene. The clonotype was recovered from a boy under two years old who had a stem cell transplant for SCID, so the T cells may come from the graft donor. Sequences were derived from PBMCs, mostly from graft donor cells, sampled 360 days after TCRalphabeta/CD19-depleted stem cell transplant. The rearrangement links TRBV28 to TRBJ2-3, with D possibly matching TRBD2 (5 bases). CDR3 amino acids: CASSSSDGGTDTQYF. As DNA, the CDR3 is TGTGCCAGCAGTTCCAGCGACGGGGGCACAGATACGCAGTATTTT.